The 27 T cell receptor beta chains in this list originate from one sample, sequenced in a study of T cells expressing NK-cell markers. One entry per CDR3 protein, without DNA, is what TCRdb gives after re-calling the 5' RACE reads. Here the sample table reports about 170,000 distinct CDR3 sequences. Sequences were obtained from blood T cells: a sorted CD56 or NKG2C T cell subset, CD4+ or CD8+ T cells, or bulk PBMC T cells (not recorded which). The receptors were sampled from a man aged 18 to 69 in good health.

The chain combines TRBV15 with TRBJ2-1. The CDR3 has 17 amino acids. Germline V gene lookup returns CDR1 LNHNV and CDR2 YYDKDF (reference sequence). The CDR3 loop reads CATSRDPRLQAYNEQFF. Supplemented by reference TRBV15 and TRBJ2-1, the full variable domain reads DAMVIQNPRYQVTQFGKPVTLSCSQTLNHNVMYWYQQKSSQAPKLLFHYYDKDFNNEADTPDNFQSRRPNTSFCFLDIRSPGLGDTAMYLCATSRDPRLQAYNEQFFGPGTRLTVL.

The CDR3 protein is CASSLTKGIGYEQYF. The J gene is TRBJ2-7, the V gene TRBV5-1; absent DNA, TCRdb's TRBD2 call cannot be checked. This CDR3 is 15 amino acids long. The germline CDR1 and CDR2 sequences are SGHRS and YFSETQ.

The V call is TRBV2, the J call TRBJ2-1; the D call of TRBD1 rests on TCRdb alone, since no DNA is present to check it. The CDR3 runs 12 residues. In germline, CDR1 is SNHLY, CDR2 FYNNEI. CDR3: CGLGRTYNEQFF.

The chain couples TRBV6-1 to TRBJ1-1; TCRdb's D call of TRBD1 is untestable without DNA. The V gene's germline CDR1 is MNHNS and CDR2 SASEGT. The CDR3 runs 15 residues. The CDR3 sequence is CASTHWSGAITEAFF.

The rearrangement uses TRBV5-6 and TRBJ2-1; lacking DNA, the TRBD2 call made by TCRdb goes unchecked. This CDR3 spans 15 amino acids. The germline CDR1 and CDR2 sequences are SGHDT and YYEEEE. CDR3: CASSPGTSVYNEQFF. The variable domain in full, with the rest retrieved from reference TRBV5-6 and TRBJ2-1, is DAGVTQSPTHLIKTRGQQVTLRCSPKSGHDTVSWYQQALGQGPQFIFQYYEEEERQRGNFPDRFSGHQFPNYSSELNVNALLLGDSALYLCASSPGTSVYNEQFFGPGTRLTVL.

The V and J genes are TRBV13 and TRBJ1-1. Germline-derived CDR1 and CDR2 are PRHDT and FYEKMQ (reference sequence). This CDR3 spans 14 amino acids. CDR3 sequence: CASSLGRVNTEAFF.

The V and J genes are TRBV30 and TRBJ2-1; TCRdb proposes TRBD1, but this gene call is untestable without DNA. CDR1 is GTSNPN and CDR2 is SVGIG in the germline V gene (reference sequence). CDR3 length: 12 amino acids. CDR3 protein: CARSTGYNEQFF. The full variable domain, its missing parts supplied by reference TRBV30 and TRBJ2-1, is SQTIHQWPATLVQPVGSPLSLECTVEGTSNPNLYWYRQAAGRGLQLLFYSVGIGQISSEVPQNLSASRPQDRQFILSSKKLLLSDSGFYLCARSTGYNEQFFGPGTRLTVL.

The chain carries TRBV19 and TRBJ2-2; TCRdb's D gene call, TRBD1, goes unchecked for lack of DNA. Germline V gene sequence: CDR1 LNHDA, CDR2 SQIVND (reference sequence). The CDR3 totals 17 residues. CDR3 sequence: CASSIVGGGSNTGELFF. Combining the CDR3 with reference TRBV19 and TRBJ2-2 gives the whole variable domain DGGITQSPKYLFRKEGQNVTLSCEQNLNHDAMYWYRQDPGQGLRLIYYSQIVNDFQKGDIAEGYSVSREKKESFPLTVTSAQKNPTAFYLCASSIVGGGSNTGELFFGEGSRLTVL.

The chain is built from TRBV2 and TRBJ2-1. Germline CDR1 is SNHLY and CDR2 is FYNNEI. This CDR3 has 11 amino acids. The CDR3 is CASTGYNEQFF.

The genes are TRBV29-1 and TRBJ1-2; TCRdb's D call of TRBD1 is untestable without DNA. The CDR3 contains 12 residues. Germline V gives CDR1 SQVTM, CDR2 ANQGSEA. The CDR3 spells CSVLGGIDGYTF.

This chain links TRBV6-5 with TRBJ2-3; TCRdb designates TRBD1, a call that cannot be tested without DNA. Germline values: CDR1 MNHEY, CDR2 SVGAGI. The CDR3 totals 16 residues. The CDR3 loop reads CASSSGQGGVGDTQYF.

This chain joins TRBV20-1 and TRBJ2-7; TCRdb's assignment of TRBD2 cannot be checked, as there is no DNA. Germline assignment: CDR1 DFQATT and CDR2 SNEGSKA (reference sequence). CDR3 length: 13 residues. CDR3 protein: CSARSGERYEQYF.

This clonotype is called large (0.1 to 1%) based on its frequency. The V call is TRBV6-2 or TRBV6-3, the J call TRBJ1-1; the TCRdb call, TRBD1, lacks DNA for checking. The CDR3 is made up of 14 amino acids. From germline, CDR1 is MNHEY and CDR2 SVGEGT. The CDR3 spells CASQLIRRGPEAFF.

The chain couples TRBV10-3 to TRBJ2-1; TCRdb lists TRBD2, though no DNA is available to test this call. The CDR3 length is 16 residues. The germline V gene encodes CDR1 ENHRY and CDR2 SYGVKD. This CDR3 reads CAIRDPSTSSYNEQFF.

This chain joins TRBV7-6 and TRBJ2-3; the TCRdb D gene call, TRBD1, has no DNA to confirm it. The CDR3 extends over 16 amino acids. Germline CDR1 and CDR2: SGHVS and FNYEAQ. The CDR3 is CASSFGAGGVGDTQYF.

This chain connects TRBV6-5 to TRBJ2-5; TCRdb reports TRBD1, a call that lacks DNA to check it against. The length of the CDR3 is 16 residues. The germline CDR1 and CDR2 sequences are MNHEY and SVGAGI. The CDR3 loop is CASSYSLRDREETQYF.

The rearrangement links TRBV19 to TRBJ2-4; TCRdb designates TRBD2, a call that cannot be tested without DNA. Germline CDR1 and CDR2: LNHDA and SQIVND (reference sequence). This CDR3 spans 13 amino acids. This CDR3 is CASSQMAGNIQYF.

This chain connects TRBV3-1 to TRBJ2-7; TCRdb's assignment of TRBD1 cannot be checked, as there is no DNA. Germline V lookup: CDR1 LGHDT, CDR2 YNNKEL (reference sequence). The CDR3 is made up of 11 amino acids. The CDR3 loop reads CASSQQGRTYF.

This clonotype counts as medium-sized by frequency. This chain's CDR3 is CASSSNYPGELFF. V is TRBV6-2 or TRBV6-3 and J is TRBJ2-2. The CDR3 spans 13 residues. Germline lookup yields CDR1 MNHEY and CDR2 SVGEGT.

Here the CDR3 reads CASSFTARTYEQYF. The rearrangement links TRBV7-2 to TRBJ2-7. There are 14 residues in the CDR3. The germline gives CDR1 SGHTA, CDR2 FQGNSA.

The chain carries TRBV15 and TRBJ1-5. The CDR3 extends over 13 amino acids. CDR1 is LNHNV, CDR2 YYDKDF, per germline (reference sequence). CDR3 protein: CATSTFRNQPQHF. Full variable domain (remainder filled in from reference TRBV15 and TRBJ1-5): DAMVIQNPRYQVTQFGKPVTLSCSQTLNHNVMYWYQQKSSQAPKLLFHYYDKDFNNEADTPDNFQSRRPNTSFCFLDIRSPGLGDTAMYLCATSTFRNQPQHFGDGTRLSIL.

The chain couples TRBV28 to TRBJ2-3; absent DNA, TCRdb's TRBD1 call cannot be checked. Per the germline V gene, CDR1 is MDHEN and CDR2 is SYDVKM. The CDR3 has 14 residues. The CDR3 is CASSPQGYSDTQYF.

J is TRBJ2-1 and V is TRBV28; TCRdb's D call of TRBD2 is untestable without DNA. The germline gives CDR1 MDHEN, CDR2 SYDVKM. This CDR3 comprises 20 residues. CDR3 sequence: CASSILISSLNPSSYNEQFF. Full variable domain (missing parts from reference TRBV28 and TRBJ2-1): DVKVTQSSRYLVKRTGEKVFLECVQDMDHENMFWYRQDPGLGLRLIYFSYDVKMKEKGDIPEGYSVSREKKERFSLILESASTNQTSMYLCASSILISSLNPSSYNEQFFGPGTRLTVL.

This chain uses TRBV7-2 with TRBJ2-1; TCRdb's assignment of TRBD2 cannot be checked, as there is no DNA. The CDR3 is made up of 15 amino acids. CDR1 is SGHTA and CDR2 is FQGNSA in the germline V gene. The CDR3 sequence is CARRYKGQSYNEQFF.

The rearrangement uses TRBV3-1 and TRBJ2-7; the TCRdb call, TRBD1, lacks DNA for checking. Germline assignment: CDR1 LGHDT and CDR2 YNNKEL (reference sequence). This CDR3 spans 13 amino acids. CDR3: CASSPPGVYEQYF.

The rearrangement links TRBV3-1 to TRBJ2-7. Germline V CDR1 and CDR2: LGHDT, YNNKEL (reference sequence). The CDR3 extends over 16 amino acids. CDR3 in amino acids: CASSQEGFLSSYEQYF.

V and J are TRBV7-8 and TRBJ2-5; absent DNA, TCRdb's TRBD1 call cannot be checked. The length of the CDR3 is 14 residues. Per the germline V gene, CDR1 is SGHVS and CDR2 is FQNEAQ. The CDR3 region is CASSYEQARETQYF.